A single sample gave rise to the 23 T cell receptor beta chains below, sequenced in a study of blood T cell repertoires in COVID-19. The protocol was immunoSEQ multiplex PCR, while the TCRdb copy is restricted to in-frame clones and leaves out a portion. The sample has 100,000 to 150,000 clones, about four fifths seen once. The sample comprised peripheral blood. The receptor set was obtained from a man in his sixties with acute or convalescent COVID-19.

The chain recombines TRBV5-1 with TRBJ2-1; 12 bases are shared with TRBD2. Germline CDR1 SGHRS, CDR2 YFSETQ. V was pared by 0 bases and J by 0 bases, with 1 base of the junction left unmatched. This CDR3 contains 17 residues. CDR3 protein: CASSLVTSGSSYNEQFF. For the CDR3, the DNA is TGCGCCAGCAGCTTGGTGACTAGCGGGAGCTCCTACAATGAGCAGTTCTTC.

J is TRBJ2-7 and V is TRBV27, with TRBD1 as a possible D gene (5 bases). The CDR3 has 14 amino acids. The germline gives CDR1 MNHEY, CDR2 SMNVEV (reference sequence). Trimming removed 5 bases from V and 2 bases from J, with 13 bases in between. The CDR3 protein is CASSPAVGAYEQYF. The CDR3 coding sequence is TGTGCCAGCAGTCCTGCGGTAGGGGCCTACGAGCAGTACTTC.

The chain is built from TRBV10-3 and TRBJ1-2; D gene unclear. This CDR3 has 15 amino acids. V lost 0 bases to trimming and J lost 4 bases, with 12 bases between them. The germline gives CDR1 ENHRY, CDR2 SYGVKD. The CDR3 DNA reads as TGTGCCATCAGTGAGTCGACGGGGAGTCCCTATGGCTACACCTTC. Its translation: CAISESTGSPYGYTF.

V gene TRBV5-1 combines with J gene TRBJ2-3; 7 nucleotides line up with TRBD2. Germline loops: CDR1 SGHRS, CDR2 YFSETQ. Unmatched junction bases numbered 11, after V lost 5 bases and J lost 8 bases. The CDR3 length is 14 residues. CDR3 bases: TGCGCCAGCAGACCGGGGACTACCGGTGTTACGCAGTATTTT. Protein: CASRPGTTGVTQYF.

The CDR3 here is CASSLNRGRNSPLHF. In DNA form, the CDR3 reads TGTGCCAGCAGTTTAAACAGGGGGCGGAATTCACCCCTCCACTTT. V usage is TRBV28 and J usage is TRBJ1-6; TRBD1 agrees at 9 bases. The CDR3 totals 15 residues. Germline values: CDR1 MDHEN, CDR2 SYDVKM. V was pared by 2 bases and J by 7 bases, with 3 bases of the junction left unmatched. Supplemented by reference TRBV28 and TRBJ1-6, the full variable domain reads DVKVTQSSRYLVKRTGEKVFLECVQDMDHENMFWYRQDPGLGLRLIYFSYDVKMKEKGDIPEGYSVSREKKERFSLILESASTNQTSMYLCASSLNRGRNSPLHFGNGTRLTVT.

The rearrangement joins TRBV11-2 to TRBJ1-3; possible D gene TRBD1, 6 bases. From germline, CDR1 is SGHAT and CDR2 FQNNGV. Deletions cut 10 bases from V and 4 bases from J, with 17 bases between. This CDR3 region has 14 residues. The CDR3: CATTTGLKGNTIYF. The DNA of the CDR3 is TGTGCCACCACCACAGGGCTGAAAGGAAACACCATATATTTT.

The V gene is TRBV2, the J gene TRBJ2-7, with 9 nucleotides matching TRBD2. This CDR3 has 14 amino acids. Trimming cost V 6 bases and J 5 bases; bases outside gene matches: 8. Germline CDR1 reads SNHLY; CDR2 reads FYNNEI. This CDR3 is CASRAISGGDEQYF. As DNA, the CDR3 is TGTGCCAGCAGGGCTATTAGCGGGGGCGACGAGCAGTACTTC.

This clone was counted once. This chain joins TRBV5-1 and TRBJ2-2; unclear D gene. CDR1 is SGHRS, CDR2 YFSETQ, per germline. This CDR3 has 15 residues. V lost 1 base, J lost 1 base, and 8 bases lay in between. CDR3: CASSLSGLNTGELFF. In DNA form, the CDR3 reads TGCGCCAGCAGCTTGTCTGGCTTGAACACCGGGGAGCTGTTTTTT.

The chain carries TRBV19 and TRBJ2-5; perhaps TRBD1 as D (5 bases). Germline lookup yields CDR1 LNHDA and CDR2 SQIVND (reference sequence). The V gene lost 6 bases and the J gene lost 0 bases, with 8 bases spanning the gap. The CDR3 is 13 amino acids. CDR3 residues: CASRGPYQETQYF. In DNA, the CDR3 is TGTGCCAGTAGGGGGCCTTACCAAGAGACCCAGTACTTC.

This chain links TRBV10-3 with TRBJ1-1; 10 bases line up with TRBD1. CDR1 and CDR2 (germline): ENHRY, SYGVKD. Trimming at V came to 7 bases and at J to 4 bases, leaving 3 bases not matched to a gene. CDR3 size: 13 residues. The CDR3 loop is CAITRQGATEAFF. CDR3 bases: TGTGCCATCACCCGACAGGGGGCCACTGAAGCTTTCTTT.

This clone was detected only a few times. V is TRBV11-2 and J is TRBJ2-1; TRBD2 agrees at 7 bases. Germline-derived CDR1 and CDR2 are SGHAT and FQNNGV. Trimming at V came to 1 base and at J to 3 bases, leaving 3 bases not matched to a gene. This CDR3 region has 15 residues. The CDR3 DNA sequence: TGTGCCAGCAGCTTAGGCGGGACTAACTACAATGAGCAGTTCTTC. Protein: CASSLGGTNYNEQFF.

This clone was seen a few times. This chain connects TRBV7-9 to TRBJ2-1; TRBD1 matches at 11 bases. Germline V lookup: CDR1 SEHNR, CDR2 FQNEAQ (reference sequence). With V trimmed by 6 bases and J by 7 bases, 5 bases remained unmatched. The CDR3 extends over 14 amino acids. The CDR3, as DNA: TGTGCCAGCAGGCCCGGGACAGGGGGTAATGAGCAGTTCTTC. Its translation is CASRPGTGGNEQFF.

This rearrangement joins TRBV19 to TRBJ2-7; possible D gene TRBD2, 6 bases. Trimming removed 10 bases from V and 6 bases from J, with 16 bases in between. Germline lookup yields CDR1 LNHDA and CDR2 SQIVND (reference sequence). This CDR3 is 12 amino acids long. The CDR3 DNA follows: TGTGCCACTCCCTCCCCGGGAGTCGAGCAGTACTTC. Translation gives CATPSPGVEQYF.

This clone was observed once. The J gene is TRBJ2-5, the V gene TRBV7-2, with TRBD1 as a possible D gene (6 bases). The germline gives CDR1 SGHTA, CDR2 FQGNSA. The CDR3 is made up of 15 amino acids. V was clipped by 1 base and J by 4 bases, with 13 bases between them. CDR3 amino acids: CASSLVGAGLETQYF. The CDR3 DNA reads TGTGCCAGCAGCTTAGTGGGGGCAGGGTTAGAGACCCAGTACTTC.

The chain joins TRBV7-2 to TRBJ2-1; TRBD2 matches at 9 bases. The CDR3 consists of 18 residues. The germline CDR1 and CDR2 sequences are SGHTA and FQGNSA. Trimming took 0 bases from V and 4 from J; bases not matched to a gene: 10. In DNA, the CDR3 is TGTGCCAGCAGCTTAGCGGCGGGAGGGCCTGGGGGATACAATGAGCAGTTCTTC. Protein product: CASSLAAGGPGGYNEQFF.

The J gene is TRBJ2-5, the V gene TRBV3-1 (or the pseudogene TRBV3-2); D is perhaps TRBD2 (5 bases). Germline CDR1 reads LGHDT; CDR2 reads YNNKEL (reference sequence). The CDR3 runs to 13 residues. Trimming shortened V by 1 base and J by 9 bases, and 12 bases separated the two germline ends. CDR3 residues: CASSQGERRAQYF. In DNA form, the CDR3 reads TGTGCCAGCAGCCAAGGGGAGAGAAGGGCCCAGTACTTC.

The genes are TRBV24-1 and TRBJ2-1; the D is unclear. This CDR3 comprises 15 residues. Looked up from germline, CDR1 is KGHDR and CDR2 is SFDVKD. V was cut by 5 bases and J by 0 bases, with 10 bases left in between. The CDR3 sequence is CATSAVESSYNEQFF. As DNA, the CDR3 is TGTGCCACCAGTGCGGTAGAAAGCTCCTACAATGAGCAGTTCTTC.

The V gene is TRBV5-4, the J gene TRBJ2-3; D perhaps matches TRBD2 (6 bases). Germline V gene data show CDR1 as SGHNT and CDR2 as YYREEE (reference sequence). The CDR3 spans 14 residues. Trimming stripped 0 bases from V and 6 bases from J, with 11 bases between. CDR3 region: CASSLGVAGDTQYF. The CDR3 DNA follows: TGTGCCAGCAGCTTGGGAGTGGCGGGGGATACGCAGTATTTT.

The rearrangement uses TRBV19 and TRBJ1-4; unclear D gene. Germline CDR1 LNHDA, CDR2 SQIVND (reference sequence). The CDR3 consists of 12 residues. The V end lost 10 bases, the J end lost 8 bases, and 14 bases lay between the germline ends. CDR3 residues: CATGASREKLFF. The CDR3 coding sequence is TGTGCCACTGGAGCCTCCCGCGAAAAACTGTTTTTT.

The chain combines TRBV4-1 with TRBJ1-4, with 10 bases matching TRBD1. Germline CDR1 and CDR2: MGHRA and YSYEKL. The CDR3 contains 14 residues. V was pared by 4 bases and J by 5 bases, with 1 base of the junction left unmatched. CDR3 nucleotide sequence: TGCGCCAGCAGCCCGGGACAGGGGAATGAAAAACTGTTTTTT. Translating gives CASSPGQGNEKLFF.

This sequence joins TRBV5-1 and TRBJ2-1; no clear D gene. The CDR3 consists of 12 residues. The germline CDR1 and CDR2 sequences are SGHRS and YFSETQ. V was clipped by 0 bases and J by 8 bases, with 6 bases between them. CDR3: CASSLGGDEQFF. CDR3 coding DNA: TGCGCCAGCAGCTTGGGAGGAGATGAGCAGTTCTTC. The full variable domain, in which reference TRBV5-1 and TRBJ2-1 provide the parts outside the CDR3, is KAGVTQTPRYLIKTRGQQVTLSCSPISGHRSVSWYQQTPGQGLQFLFEYFSETQRNKGNFPGRFSGRQFSNSRSEMNVSTLELGDSALYLCASSLGGDEQFFGPGTRLTVL.

This rearrangement joins TRBV9 to TRBJ2-7; tentative D call: TRBD1 (7 bases). CDR3 length: 14 amino acids. The V gene lost 2 bases and the J gene lost 5 bases, with 14 bases spanning the gap. Per germline, CDR1 SGDLS and CDR2 YYNGEE. This CDR3 is CASSVAGGFDEQYF. The CDR3 DNA sequence: TGTGCCAGCAGCGTGGCAGGGGGGTTTGACGAGCAGTACTTC.

The V and J genes are TRBV5-1 and TRBJ1-5; 9 bases match TRBD1. This CDR3 spans 15 amino acids. Germline CDR1 SGHRS, CDR2 YFSETQ. V was pared by 0 bases and J by 7 bases, with 5 bases of the junction left unmatched. The CDR3 sequence: CASSLAGQGGQPQHF. DNA of the CDR3: TGCGCCAGCAGCTTGGCGGGACAGGGCGGGCAGCCCCAGCATTTT.